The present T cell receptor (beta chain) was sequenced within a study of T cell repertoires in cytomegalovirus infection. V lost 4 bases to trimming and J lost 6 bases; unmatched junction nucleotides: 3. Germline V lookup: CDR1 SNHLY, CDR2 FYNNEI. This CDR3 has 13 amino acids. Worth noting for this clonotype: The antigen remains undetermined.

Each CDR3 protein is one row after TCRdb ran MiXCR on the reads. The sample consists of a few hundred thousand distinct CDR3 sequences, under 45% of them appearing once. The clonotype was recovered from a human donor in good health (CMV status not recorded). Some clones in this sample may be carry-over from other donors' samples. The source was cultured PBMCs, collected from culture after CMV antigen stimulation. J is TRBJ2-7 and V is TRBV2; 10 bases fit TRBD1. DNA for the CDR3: TGTGCCAGCAGTGGACAGGGGGCTGGCGAGCAGTACTTC. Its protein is CASSGQGAGEQYF.